The T cell receptor beta chain under discussion was sequenced for a study of blood T cell repertoires in COVID-19. Turning to the study itself: The United States, Italy and Spain supplied acute and convalescent COVID-19 samples.

CDR3 length equals 13 residues. Looked up from germline, CDR1 is SGHTA and CDR2 is FQGTGA. V gave up 5 bases and J gave up 4 bases; unmatched junction bases: 3. Original analysis: Amplified reference gene primers provided the basis for estimating nucleated cell counts. TCRdb's table, derived via immunoSEQ multiplex PCR, lists solely in-frame clones and lacks some. V, J and clone size are those of that table, while D and trimming were read from the DNA. The top ten clones hold around 1.4% of a sample with some 130,000 clones, approximately 81% of them seen once. The sequence came from a man aged 55 to 69 with acute or convalescent COVID-19. The material sequenced was peripheral blood. The gene calls are TRBV7-3 and TRBJ2-5; 8 nucleotides line up with TRBD1. Written as DNA, the CDR3 is TGTGCCAGCAGCGTCGACAGGGGAGAGACCCAGTACTTC. It yields the protein CASSVDRGETQYF. The entire variable domain, with the rest obtained from reference TRBV7-3 and TRBJ2-5, is as follows: GAGVSQTPSNKVTEKGKYVELRCDPISGHTALYWYRQSLGQGPEFLIYFQGTGAADDSGLPNDRFFAVRPEGSVSTLKIQRTERGDSAVYLCASSVDRGETQYFGPGTRLLVL.